This TCR beta chain derives from a study of molecular identifiers for immune sequencing clone quantification. About the study: The replicates split RNA from approximately 20,000 or 100,000 naive CD8 cells five ways and sequenced four. Study findings and constraints: Underestimation of highly expanded clone sizes could arise where identical TCR molecules share a barcode.

About this clonotype: Its antigen is not identified.

V gave up 2 bases and J gave up 3 bases, with 17 bases separating them. The germline V gene has CDR1 SGHTA and CDR2 FQGNSA. The CDR3 loop spans 16 amino acids. Preparation of naive CD8 libraries involved roughly 18,000 to 1,100,000 sorted cells and 10%, 30% or 50% RNA. Isolation of naive CD8 T cells was achieved by sorting on a CD8+CD4-CCR7+CD45RA+ phenotype. Using its own MiXCR run on the PCR reads, TCRdb lists one record per CDR3 protein. The table lists some 680,000 distinct CDR3 sequences, about 25% of them singletons. Material: naive CD8+ T cells from blood, with Jurkat cell RNA spiked in. Subset indicated: FACS-sorted CD8+CD4-CCR7+CD45RA+ naive T cells. The TCR sequence derives from a human donor in good health. Some libraries in this study had Jurkat cell RNA spiked in. V gene TRBV7-2 combines with J gene TRBJ2-7; D remains unclear. For the CDR3, the DNA is TGTGCCAGCAGCTTACACGAGCACACCGACTTCTACGAGCAGTACTTC. It specifies CASSLHEHTDFYEQYF.